This is a list of T cell receptor beta chains from one sample in a study of blood T cell repertoires in COVID-19. Sequencing used immunoSEQ multiplex PCR; TCRdb keeps in-frame clones, though not all of them. Altogether around 480,000 clones are present, about 91% being singletons, with the ten largest covering around 12%. The sample was peripheral blood. These receptors originate from a woman in her forties or fifties with COVID-19, enrolled during active disease. Each CDR3 is given without its conserved first and last residue. A D gene is named only where the DNA matches it firmly.

cdr3_length,v_call,d_call,j_call,cdr3_aa
12,TRBV5-8,-,TRBJ1-5,ASSPGAGNQPQH
13,TRBV28,-,TRBJ2-7,ASSLGATGNYEQY
9,TRBV7-9,-,TRBJ1-1,ASLGDTEAF
13,TRBV18,-,TRBJ1-1,ASSLGPLSGTEAF
13,TRBV30,TRBD1,TRBJ1-6,AWAQGFSYNSPLH
9,TRBV20-1,-,TRBJ1-2,SASYLDGYT
15,TRBV4-1,TRBD2,TRBJ2-5,ASSLRWSGGAQETQY
13,TRBV27,TRBD1,TRBJ1-3,ASSLTGGYGNTIY
12,TRBV28,-,TRBJ1-3,ASSIGQLGNTIY
10,TRBV2,-,TRBJ2-7,ASTKLNYEQY
11,TRBV12-3/TRBV12-4,-,TRBJ1-1,ASSSGGNTEAF
17,TRBV6-7,TRBD2,TRBJ2-2,ASSSNEVSGGASPGELF
14,TRBV12-5,-,TRBJ2-7,ASGLVLSGILGEQY
14,TRBV3-1/TRBV3-2,TRBD1,TRBJ1-6,ASSLSTGAYGSPLH
11,TRBV7-9,-,TRBJ1-5,ASSFRSNQPQH
10,TRBV2,-,TRBJ1-2,ASSSRGYGYT
16,TRBV24-1,TRBD2,TRBJ2-1,ATSDPGREQVPYNEQF
11,TRBV12-3/TRBV12-4,-,TRBJ1-2,ASSFRQGYGYT
7,TRBV20-1,TRBD1,TRBJ1-2,SADRAGT
16,TRBV28,TRBD1,TRBJ2-5,ASSLPRDSVFLKETQY
13,TRBV5-1,TRBD1,TRBJ1-2,ASSLARTGSYGYT
14,TRBV5-4,TRBD1,TRBJ2-2,ASSPDRGERPGELF
13,TRBV19,TRBD1,TRBJ1-5,ASSIGTGGNQPQH
10,TRBV18,-,TRBJ2-3,ASSPPGFEQY
12,TRBV6-5,TRBD1,TRBJ2-3,ASTGTGRSDTQY
14,TRBV5-1,-,TRBJ1-1,ASSLNSAARGPEAF
13,TRBV20-1,-,TRBJ1-5,SASSRGTSNQPQH
15,TRBV19,-,TRBJ1-3,ASSIFSGIRSGNTIY
13,TRBV2,TRBD1,TRBJ2-2,ASTTGEKYTGELF
12,TRBV7-9,TRBD1,TRBJ1-6,ASSPGTVNSPLH
13,TRBV11-2,-,TRBJ2-5,ASSDSRVSQETQY
15,TRBV5-1,TRBD1,TRBJ1-3,ASSLAGGARSGNTIY
12,TRBV15,-,TRBJ1-4,ATSRERTNEKLF
11,TRBV11-3,-,TRBJ1-1,ASSLTQNTEAF
10,TRBV18,TRBD1,TRBJ2-7,ASSPGQDEQY
13,TRBV6-5,TRBD1,TRBJ2-7,ASSYGGQGTYEQY
10,TRBV6-5,TRBD1,TRBJ1-2,ATRDSPYGYT
11,TRBV19,-,TRBJ1-1,ASSIRENTEAF
12,TRBV5-1,-,TRBJ1-4,ASSFTGLGEKLF
15,TRBV3-1/TRBV3-2,TRBD1,TRBJ2-7,ASSHVYPGTGISEQY
8,TRBV29-1,-,TRBJ2-7,SVVLDEQY
12,TRBV3-1/TRBV3-2,TRBD1,TRBJ2-7,ASSLADRGSEQY
17,TRBV21-1,-,TRBJ2-5,ASSSLTGTGDRRQETQY
14,TRBV7-2,-,TRBJ2-5,ASSLLMTGVKETQY
13,TRBV11-2,-,TRBJ2-7,ASSLDQGNTYEQY
12,TRBV10-3,TRBD2,TRBJ2-3,AISTGGGSDTQY